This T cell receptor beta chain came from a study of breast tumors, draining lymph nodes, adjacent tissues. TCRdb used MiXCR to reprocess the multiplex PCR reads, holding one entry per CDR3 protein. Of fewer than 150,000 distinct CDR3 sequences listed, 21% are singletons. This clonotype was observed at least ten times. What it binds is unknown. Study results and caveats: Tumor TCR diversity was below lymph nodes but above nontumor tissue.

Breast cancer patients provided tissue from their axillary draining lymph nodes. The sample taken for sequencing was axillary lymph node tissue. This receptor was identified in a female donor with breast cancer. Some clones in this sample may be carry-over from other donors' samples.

The CDR3 DNA follows: TGTGCCAGCAGTTTGGCAGGACTAGCGAGGGCCTACGAGCAGTACTTC. As protein: CASSLAGLARAYEQYF. The chain links TRBV27 to TRBJ2-7; 9 bases are shared with TRBD2. The CDR3 is 16 residues long. Germline V lookup: CDR1 MNHEY, CDR2 SMNVEV (reference sequence). J gave up 2 bases and V 3 bases, and 8 bases lay outside the gene matches.